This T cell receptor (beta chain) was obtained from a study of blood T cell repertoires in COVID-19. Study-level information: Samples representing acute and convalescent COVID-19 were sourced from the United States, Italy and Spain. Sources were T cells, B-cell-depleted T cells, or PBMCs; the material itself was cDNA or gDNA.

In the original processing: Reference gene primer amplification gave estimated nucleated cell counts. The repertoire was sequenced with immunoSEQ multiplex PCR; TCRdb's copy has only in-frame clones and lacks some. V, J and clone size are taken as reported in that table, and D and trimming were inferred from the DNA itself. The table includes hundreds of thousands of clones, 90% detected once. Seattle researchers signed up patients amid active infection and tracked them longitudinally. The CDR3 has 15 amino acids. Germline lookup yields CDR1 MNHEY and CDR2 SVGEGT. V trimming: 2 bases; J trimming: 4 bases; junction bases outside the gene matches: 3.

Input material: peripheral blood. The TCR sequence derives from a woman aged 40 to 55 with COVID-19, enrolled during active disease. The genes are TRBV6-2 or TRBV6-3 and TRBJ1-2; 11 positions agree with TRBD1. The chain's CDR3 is CASSYRTGGIYGYTF. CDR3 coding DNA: TGTGCCAGCAGTTACCGGACAGGGGGCATCTATGGCTACACCTTC.